This is a list of T cell receptor beta chains from one sample in a study of control samples from healthy donors and cancer patients. Generated by immunoSEQ multiplex PCR, the TCRdb table keeps only in-frame clones and is missing some. The profile covers some 66,000 clones, with roughly 85% appearing a single time and roughly 5% taken by the ten largest. The source material was blood. The receptors were sampled from a man in his forties in good health. Both conserved end residues are part of each CDR3. The D gene is left open where the match is weak.

cdr3_aa cdr3_length j_call v_call d_call
CASNNPTGGALYTGELFF 18 TRBJ2-2 TRBV11-2 TRBD1
CASSPPVGLTEAFF 14 TRBJ1-1 TRBV18 -
CAWKRGTMNTEAFF 14 TRBJ1-1 TRBV30 -
CASSTGGRVITEAFF 15 TRBJ1-1 TRBV9 TRBD1
CASSLNSGTDTQYF 14 TRBJ2-3 TRBV7-3 -
CASTPIPADTQYF 13 TRBJ2-3 TRBV2 -
CASSLDRAGYNEQFF 15 TRBJ2-1 TRBV2 TRBD1
CASSQGAGLGEQFF 14 TRBJ2-1 TRBV3-1/TRBV3-2 -
CASTPGAHWNTEAFF 15 TRBJ1-1 TRBV7-9 -
CAWRSGQGDQPQHF 14 TRBJ1-5 TRBV30 -
CASSAGLMNTEAFF 14 TRBJ1-1 TRBV11-2 -
CASSSPGQEIYYGYTF 16 TRBJ1-2 TRBV7-2 TRBD1
CASSLRGPPNTEAFF 15 TRBJ1-1 TRBV7-3 -
CSAWGDSTDTQYF 13 TRBJ2-3 TRBV29-1 -
CSVGGTTSSGNTIYF 15 TRBJ1-3 TRBV29-1 -
CASSPLGAGVEEQYF 15 TRBJ2-7 TRBV4-2 -
CASSGVGRQGGYYGYTF 17 TRBJ1-2 TRBV19 -
CASNLGSGNSPLHF 14 TRBJ1-6 TRBV5-8 -
CASSPTENTGELFF 14 TRBJ2-2 TRBV7-9 -
CASSLFSRAGNTIYF 15 TRBJ1-3 TRBV11-2 -
CASSNRERQFF 11 TRBJ2-1 TRBV9 -
CASSLGGNVYGYTF 14 TRBJ1-2 TRBV28 -